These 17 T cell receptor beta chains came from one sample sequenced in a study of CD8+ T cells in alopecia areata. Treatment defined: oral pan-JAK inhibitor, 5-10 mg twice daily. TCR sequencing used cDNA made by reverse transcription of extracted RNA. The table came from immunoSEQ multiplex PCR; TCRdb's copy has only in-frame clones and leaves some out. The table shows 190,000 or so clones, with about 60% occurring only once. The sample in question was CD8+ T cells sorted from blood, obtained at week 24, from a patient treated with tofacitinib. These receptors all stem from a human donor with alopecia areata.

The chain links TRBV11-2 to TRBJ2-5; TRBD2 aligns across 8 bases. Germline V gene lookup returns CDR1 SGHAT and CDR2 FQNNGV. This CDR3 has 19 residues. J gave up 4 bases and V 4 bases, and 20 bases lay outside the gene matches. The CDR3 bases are TGTGCCAGCAGCTCCCCTACGATAAGAACCCCTAGCGGGCGAGAGACCCAGTACTTC. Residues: CASSSPTIRTPSGRETQYF.

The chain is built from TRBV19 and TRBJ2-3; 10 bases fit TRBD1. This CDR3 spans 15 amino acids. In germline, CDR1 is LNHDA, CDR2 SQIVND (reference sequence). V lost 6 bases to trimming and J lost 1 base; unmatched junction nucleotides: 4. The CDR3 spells CASRVGTGGTDTQYF. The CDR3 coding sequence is TGTGCCAGTAGAGTCGGGACAGGGGGCACAGATACGCAGTATTTT.

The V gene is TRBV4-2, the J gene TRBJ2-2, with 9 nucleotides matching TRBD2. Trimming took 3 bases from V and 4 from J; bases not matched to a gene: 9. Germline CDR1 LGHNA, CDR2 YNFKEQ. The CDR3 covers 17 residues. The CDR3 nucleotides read TGTGCCAGCAGCCAGAGACTAGCGGTCGGGGGCACCGGGGAGCTGTTTTTT. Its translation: CASSQRLAVGGTGELFF.

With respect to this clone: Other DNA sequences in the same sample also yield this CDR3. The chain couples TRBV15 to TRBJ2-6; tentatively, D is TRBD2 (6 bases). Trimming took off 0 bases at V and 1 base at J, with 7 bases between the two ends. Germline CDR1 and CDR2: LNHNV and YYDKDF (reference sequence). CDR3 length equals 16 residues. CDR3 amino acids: CATSRDRGSGANVLTF. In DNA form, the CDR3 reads TGTGCCACCAGCAGAGATCGGGGGTCTGGGGCCAACGTCCTGACTTTC.

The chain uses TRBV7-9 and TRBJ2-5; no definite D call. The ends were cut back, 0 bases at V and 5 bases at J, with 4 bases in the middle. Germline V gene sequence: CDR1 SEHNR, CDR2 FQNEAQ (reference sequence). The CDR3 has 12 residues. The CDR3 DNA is TGTGCCAGCAGCTTAGCCCGGGAGACCCAGTACTTC. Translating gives CASSLARETQYF.

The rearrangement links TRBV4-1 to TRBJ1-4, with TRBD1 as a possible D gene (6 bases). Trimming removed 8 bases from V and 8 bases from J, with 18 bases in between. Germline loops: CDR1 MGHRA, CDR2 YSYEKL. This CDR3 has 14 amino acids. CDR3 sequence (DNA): TGCGCCAGCGCGAACAGGGATTTGAGGGAAAAACTGTTTTTT. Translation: CASANRDLREKLFF.

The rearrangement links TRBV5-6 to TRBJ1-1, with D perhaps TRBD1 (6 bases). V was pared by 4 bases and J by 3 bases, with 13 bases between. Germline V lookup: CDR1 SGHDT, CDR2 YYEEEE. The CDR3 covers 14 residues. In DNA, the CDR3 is TGTGCCAGCAGCCCTGGACAGCGGGACACTGAAGCTTTCTTT. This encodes CASSPGQRDTEAFF.

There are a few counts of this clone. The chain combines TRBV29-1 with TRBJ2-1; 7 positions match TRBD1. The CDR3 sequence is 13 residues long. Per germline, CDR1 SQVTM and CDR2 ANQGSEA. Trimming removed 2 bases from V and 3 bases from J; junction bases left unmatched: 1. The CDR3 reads CSVERGLYNEQFF. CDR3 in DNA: TGCAGCGTTGAAAGGGGGCTCTACAATGAGCAGTTCTTC.

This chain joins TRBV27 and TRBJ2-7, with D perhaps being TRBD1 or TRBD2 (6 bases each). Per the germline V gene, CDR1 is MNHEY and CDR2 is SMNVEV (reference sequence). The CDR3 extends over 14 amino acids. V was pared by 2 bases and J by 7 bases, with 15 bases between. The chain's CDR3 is CASSLGGGLQEQYF. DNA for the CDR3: TGTGCCAGCAGTTTAGGAGGGGGGTTGCAAGAGCAGTACTTC.

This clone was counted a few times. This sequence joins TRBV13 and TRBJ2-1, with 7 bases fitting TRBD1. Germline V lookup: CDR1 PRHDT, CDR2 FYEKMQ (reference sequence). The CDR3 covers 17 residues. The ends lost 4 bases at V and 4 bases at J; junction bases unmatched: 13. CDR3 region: CASSSLNAGTDYNEQFF. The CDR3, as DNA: TGTGCCAGCAGCTCCCTTAACGCCGGGACAGATTACAATGAGCAGTTCTTC.

CDR3 nucleotide sequence: TGTGCCAGTAGCCAAGGGGGCCGGGAGCAGTTCTTC. It encodes CASSQGGREQFF. The chain combines TRBV19 with TRBJ2-1, with 7 bases fitting TRBD1. There are 12 residues in the CDR3. The V gene's germline CDR1 is LNHDA and CDR2 SQIVND (reference sequence). V was pared by 6 bases and J by 10 bases, with 6 bases of the junction left unmatched.

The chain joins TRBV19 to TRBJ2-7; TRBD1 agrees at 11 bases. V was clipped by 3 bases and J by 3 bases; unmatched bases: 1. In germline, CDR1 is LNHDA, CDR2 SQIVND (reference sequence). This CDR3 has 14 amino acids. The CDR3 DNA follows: TGTGCCAGTAGTATGGGACAGGGGGACTACGAGCAGTACTTC. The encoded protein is CASSMGQGDYEQYF. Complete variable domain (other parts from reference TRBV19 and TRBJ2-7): DGGITQSPKYLFRKEGQNVTLSCEQNLNHDAMYWYRQDPGQGLRLIYYSQIVNDFQKGDIAEGYSVSREKKESFPLTVTSAQKNPTAFYLCASSMGQGDYEQYFGPGTRLTVT.

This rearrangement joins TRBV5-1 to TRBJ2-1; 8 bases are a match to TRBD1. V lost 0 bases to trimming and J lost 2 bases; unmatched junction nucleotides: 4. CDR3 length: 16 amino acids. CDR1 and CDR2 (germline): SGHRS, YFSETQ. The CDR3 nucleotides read TGCGCCAGCAGCTTGGACGGGACAGGAACCTACAATGAGCAGTTCTTC. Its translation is CASSLDGTGTYNEQFF.

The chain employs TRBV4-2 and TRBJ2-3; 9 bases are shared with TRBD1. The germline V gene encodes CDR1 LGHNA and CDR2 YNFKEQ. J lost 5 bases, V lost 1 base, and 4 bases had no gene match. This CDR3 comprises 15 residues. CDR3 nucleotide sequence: TGTGCCAGCAGCCAAGGGGACAGGGTTGGAGATACGCAGTATTTT. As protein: CASSQGDRVGDTQYF.

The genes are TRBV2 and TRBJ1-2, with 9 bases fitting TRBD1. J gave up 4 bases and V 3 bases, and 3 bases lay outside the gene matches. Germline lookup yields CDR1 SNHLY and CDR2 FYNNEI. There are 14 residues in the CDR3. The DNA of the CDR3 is TGTGCCAGCAGTGATACAGGGGGCTTCTATGGCTACACCTTC. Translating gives CASSDTGGFYGYTF.

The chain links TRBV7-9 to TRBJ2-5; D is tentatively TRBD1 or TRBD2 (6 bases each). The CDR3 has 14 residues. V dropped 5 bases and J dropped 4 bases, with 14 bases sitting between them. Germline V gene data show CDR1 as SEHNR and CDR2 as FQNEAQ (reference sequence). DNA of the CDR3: TGTGCCAGCAGCGCGACACAGGGAGGAGAGACCCAGTACTTC. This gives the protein CASSATQGGETQYF.

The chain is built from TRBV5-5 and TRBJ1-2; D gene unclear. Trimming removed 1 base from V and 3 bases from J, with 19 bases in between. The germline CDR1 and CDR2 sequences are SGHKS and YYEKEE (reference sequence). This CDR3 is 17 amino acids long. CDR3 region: CASSLRRQSTIDYGYTF. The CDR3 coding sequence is TGTGCCAGCAGCTTGAGAAGGCAGTCTACCATCGACTATGGCTACACCTTC.